This TCR beta chain was sequenced during a study of blood T cell repertoires in COVID-19 (dated by TCRdb to 2020 to 2021). About the investigation overall: The collaborator samples originated in the United States, Italy and Spain and spanned the acute and convalescent phases of COVID-19. The prospective study material was composed of cDNA or gDNA derived from T cells, B-cell-depleted T cells, or PBMCs. Subjects who had been exposed to COVID-19, were actively infected with it, or had recovered from it provided the deeply sampled blood TCRbeta repertoires that made up the dataset. The repertoires were released in a freely available public database meant as a resource for research on the immune response to SARS-CoV-2. Samples were obtained from the ongoing ImmuneRACE study (first 160 participants) and from 1,200 or so subjects provided by 6 global collaborators. A de-identified subject ID, COVID-19 status, age in years and sex were almost always included in the sample metadata. Where HLA class I and class II types were available, the types were taken from metadata supplied by the sample provider, not from assay-based typing. General findings and caveats noted by the study authors: The quantity of clinical and demographic metadata differed by source and by participant and was supplied without curation.

Points on this clone: Its antigen is still unknown. No base quality information exists; no much larger clone differs at one position.

The collaborating institutions used their own protocols to collect whole blood in K2EDTA tubes. For TCRbeta analysis, collaborators shipped samples as frozen whole blood, isolated PBMCs, or DNA extracted from either of those sample types. TCRbeta CDR3 regions were amplified from genomic DNA using the immunoSEQ Assay, a bias-controlled multiplex PCR. The source study handled its data this way. The number of nucleated cells in each sample was estimated from the amplification of reference gene primers within the assay. Sequence reads were collapsed and filtered to measure the absolute abundance of every unique TCRbeta CDR3 rearrangement. Productive Simpson clonality was computed per sample as the square root of Simpson's diversity index over productive rearrangements. Entries here come from immuneACCESS through TCRdb and include only in-frame sequences with V and J called. Some clones fail to appear in such tables; in the studies checked, an unresolved V gene covers under half of the shortfall, and the cause of the remainder is unknown. Clone size and the V and J calls come from that table; the DNA yielded D and trimming. The sample table records 61,000 or so clones; 65% to 80% of these occur just once. Around 5.4% of the sample is taken by the ten largest.

Including the terminal cysteine and phenylalanine, the CDR3 comprises 13 residues. Only CDR3 DNA remains: 39 bases, in frame from the first base. Looking up the germline V gene yields CDR1 MNHEY and CDR2 SVGAGI. Relative to germline, V is missing 6 bases and J is missing 2 bases, with 3 bases of the junction outside any gene match. The clonotype comes from a woman in her seventies with acute or convalescent COVID-19. Sequenced material: peripheral blood. The chain joins TRBV6-5 to TRBJ2-7; TRBD1 aligns with 8 central bases. The CDR3 loop reads CASSRGPTYEQYF. The DNA reads TGTGCCAGCAGCAGGGGGCCAACCTACGAGCAGTACTTC.